These T cell receptor beta chains were read from a single sample in a study of T cell responses to AZD1222 COVID-19 vaccine. TCRdb's table, derived via immunoSEQ multiplex PCR, lists solely in-frame clones and lacks some. This sample yields under 300,000 clones, of which more than 85% are seen a single time; around 0.58% belongs to the top ten. This sample comprised peripheral blood, obtained on day 0 of AZD1222 vaccination. Receptor source: an adult in good health. CDR3s include the opening cysteine and the closing phenylalanine or tryptophan. D genes are given only for firm matches. Not all rows give a size; the values are once, few, many and, for expanded clones, a class.

NA	TRBV18	TRBJ2-7	NA	TGTGCCAGCTCCCCCGCAGGGATGGAGGACGAGCAGTACTTC	CASSPAGMEDEQYF
NA	TRBV30	TRBJ2-5	NA	TGTGCCTGGAGTCTCGGGGAGACCCAGTACTTC	CAWSLGETQYF
TRBD1	TRBV5-4	TRBJ2-4	NA	TGTGCCAGCAGCTCGGGTGACAGGGGTGCGGACATTCAGTACTTC	CASSSGDRGADIQYF
TRBD1	TRBV6-5	TRBJ1-3	NA	TGTGCCAGCAGTCCGGGGACAGGAGCTGGAAACACCATATATTTT	CASSPGTGAGNTIYF
NA	TRBV28	TRBJ2-1	once	TGTGCCAGCAGTGTCGAGTCCCACAATGAGCAGTTCTTC	CASSVESHNEQFF
TRBD1	TRBV4-1	TRBJ1-2	few	TGCGCCAGCAGCCAAGATGTAGGGACAGGGCTCGGGTATGGCTACACCTTC	CASSQDVGTGLGYGYTF
NA	TRBV5-1	TRBJ2-1	NA	TGCGCCAGCAGCTTTGAGGGTGAGCAGTTCTTC	CASSFEGEQFF
NA	TRBV11-2	TRBJ1-3	NA	TGTGCCAGCAGCTTAGCCCTTACCTACGGAAACACCATATATTTT	CASSLALTYGNTIYF
TRBD2	TRBV4-3	TRBJ2-5	NA	TGCGCCAGCAGCCGCCGACTAGCGGGATACGGGGAAGGAGAGACCCAGTACTTC	CASSRRLAGYGEGETQYF
NA	TRBV28	TRBJ2-1	NA	TGTGCCAGCATCTCCAGCGGCCCATTCAATGAGCAGTTCTTC	CASISSGPFNEQFF
NA	TRBV18	TRBJ2-3	NA	TGTGCCAGCTCACAACTAGCAGATACGCAGTATTTT	CASSQLADTQYF
TRBD2	TRBV5-4	TRBJ2-7	NA	TGTGCCAGCAGCTTATCCAGCGGGAGCTCCTACGAGCAGTACTTC	CASSLSSGSSYEQYF
NA	TRBV7-2	TRBJ2-3	NA	TGTGCCAGCAGCTTAGGGGGTTGGGGCAGGCTTACGGATACGCAGTATTTT	CASSLGGWGRLTDTQYF
TRBD1	TRBV12-5	TRBJ2-1	NA	TGTGCTAGTGGTTTGATCCTAGGACAGGGGGCTACAAACAATGAGCAGTTCTTC	CASGLILGQGATNNEQFF
TRBD1	TRBV2	TRBJ1-5	NA	TGTGCCAGCAGCCCGGGACAGGGCTATCAGCCCCAGCATTTT	CASSPGQGYQPQHF
NA	TRBV9	TRBJ2-7	NA	TGTGCCAGCAGCGTAGATCCAGGACCTTACGAGCAGTACTTC	CASSVDPGPYEQYF
NA	TRBV15	TRBJ1-2	NA	TGTGCCACCAGCGGGGACGGTAACTATGGCTACACCTTC	CATSGDGNYGYTF
NA	TRBV4-2	TRBJ2-3	NA	TGTGCCAGCAGCGACATGACAGTAACGCAGTATTTT	CASSDMTVTQYF
NA	TRBV5-1	TRBJ1-2	NA	TGCGCCAGCAGCTTGGCCACAGGGTCCACCTACACCTTC	CASSLATGSTYTF
NA	TRBV2	TRBJ1-1	NA	TGTGCCAGCAGTCCCGACAGAATGAACACTGAAGCTTTCTTT	CASSPDRMNTEAFF
TRBD1	TRBV28	TRBJ1-4	NA	TGTGCCAGCACCTCTCGTCCGGGACAGGGACTTGCAACTAATGAAAAACTGTTTTTT	CASTSRPGQGLATNEKLFF
TRBD1	TRBV5-5	TRBJ1-2	NA	TGTGCCAGCAGCTTGGAGGGGACAGGGGGCTTATATGGCTACACCTTC	CASSLEGTGGLYGYTF